This entry lists 27 T cell receptor beta chains sequenced from one sample in a study of shared clonotypes between healthy human individuals. Sequencing used immunoSEQ multiplex PCR; TCRdb keeps in-frame clones, though not all of them. This sample has roughly 2.2 million clones, with over 90% found just once. Specimen: naive CD4+ T cells from PBMCs. Subset denoted: CD45RA+ positively selected. Source of these receptors: a man between 18 and 35 years old in good health. Some clones in this sample may be carry-over from other donors' samples.

CDR3: CASSKFPPPYF. In nucleotides, the CDR3 is TGTGCCAGCAGCAAATTTCCCCCCCCGTACTTC. V gene TRBV21-1 combines with J gene TRBJ2-5. TRBV21-1 is flagged as a pseudogene. The CDR3 sequence is 11 residues long.

This clone came up once. The chain uses TRBV19 and TRBJ1-3; TRBD1 might be the D (6 bases). Germline lookup yields CDR1 LNHDA and CDR2 SQIVND (reference sequence). This CDR3 comprises 15 residues. V was pared by 6 bases and J by 2 bases, with 14 bases between. CDR3 bases: TGTGCCAGTAGCCTCCAGGCAGGGGCTGGAAACACCATATATTTT. Its protein product is CASSLQAGAGNTIYF.

Here the CDR3 DNA reads TGTGCCATCAGTGAAGCAGGGCCCTATGAAAAACTGTTTTTT. This sequence encodes CAISEAGPYEKLFF. The rearrangement uses TRBV10-3 and TRBJ1-4; a possible D gene is TRBD1 (5 bases). This CDR3 has 14 amino acids. The V end was cut by 3 bases, the J end by 6 bases, with 11 bases between. CDR1 ENHRY and CDR2 SYGVKD come from the germline V gene.

The chain couples TRBV10-3 to TRBJ1-5, with D perhaps TRBD1 (5 bases). Germline V gives CDR1 ENHRY, CDR2 SYGVKD. The CDR3 runs to 16 residues. V lost 4 bases and J 1 base, leaving 14 bases between the germline ends. The CDR3 loop is CAISAHSDRSNQPQHF. CDR3 DNA: TGTGCCATCAGTGCACATTCTGACAGAAGCAATCAGCCCCAGCATTTT.

In the case of this clone: At the DNA level, this CDR3 is encoded by other sequences in the same sample as well. The gene calls are TRBV6-5 and TRBJ2-1, with D unresolved. There are 13 residues in the CDR3. Germline lookup yields CDR1 MNHEY and CDR2 SVGAGI. Between the trimmed V and J ends, which lost 0 bases and 1 base, there was a span of 1 base. The CDR3 coding sequence is TGTGCCAGCAGTTACTCGTCCTACAATGAGCAGTTCTTC. Its translation: CASSYSSYNEQFF.

The rearrangement uses TRBV18 and TRBJ2-1, with 11 bases lining up with TRBD2. CDR3 length: 19 residues. The V and J ends lost 3 bases and 0 bases, in that order; junction bases with no gene match: 10. Germline V CDR1 and CDR2: KGHSH, LQKENI. The CDR3 nucleotides read TGTGCCAGCTCACCGGCCGGGACTAGCGGACGCGGCTCCTACAATGAGCAGTTCTTC. Its protein product is CASSPAGTSGRGSYNEQFF.

The V and J genes are TRBV2 and TRBJ2-2; no clear D gene. The CDR3 spans 13 residues. Germline V gene lookup returns CDR1 SNHLY and CDR2 FYNNEI. Trimming removed 7 bases from V and 4 bases from J, with 10 bases in between. The CDR3 is CASNAWGTGELFF. CDR3 sequence (DNA): TGTGCCAGCAACGCCTGGGGCACCGGGGAGCTGTTTTTT. Combining the CDR3 with reference TRBV2 and TRBJ2-2 gives the whole variable domain EPEVTQTPSHQVTQMGQEVILRCVPISNHLYFYWYRQILGQKVEFLVSFYNNEISEKSEIFDDQFSVERPDGSNFTLKIRSTKLEDSAMYFCASNAWGTGELFFGEGSRLTVL.

The chain couples TRBV27 to TRBJ2-7, with D perhaps matching TRBD2 (6 bases). Trimming removed 0 bases at V and 2 bases at J, with 14 bases between. Germline V gene sequence: CDR1 MNHEY, CDR2 SMNVEV (reference sequence). The CDR3 is 16 amino acids. This CDR3 is CASSLSSSSGTYEQYF. In nucleotides, the CDR3 is TGTGCCAGCAGTTTATCTTCGAGTAGCGGTACCTACGAGCAGTACTTC.

This chain joins TRBV7-3 and TRBJ2-1; TRBD2 might be the D (6 bases). CDR3 size: 16 residues. Trimming took off 5 bases at V and 4 bases at J, with 18 bases between the two ends. Germline assignment: CDR1 SGHTA and CDR2 FQGTGA. Written as DNA, the CDR3 is TGTGCCAGCAGCCCCATAGCGGAACGGAATTACAATGAGCAGTTCTTC. It is translated as CASSPIAERNYNEQFF.

The chain has TRBV11-2 and TRBJ1-6; TRBD1 agrees at 8 bases. This CDR3 comprises 13 residues. Unmatched junction bases numbered 3, after V lost 4 bases and J lost 10 bases. From germline, CDR1 is SGHAT and CDR2 FQNNGV. The CDR3 DNA follows: TGTGCCAGCAGCTGGACAGGGAACTCACCCCTCCACTTT. Protein sequence: CASSWTGNSPLHF.

The rearrangement uses TRBV7-2 and TRBJ1-2, with a tentative D call TRBD1 (6 bases). The V and J ends lost 1 base and 4 bases respectively, with 10 bases between them. This CDR3 is 14 amino acids long. Germline V lookup: CDR1 SGHTA, CDR2 FQGNSA. The CDR3 is CASSLEQGGYGYTF. CDR3 DNA sequence: TGTGCCAGCAGCTTAGAACAGGGAGGCTATGGCTACACCTTC.

The V call is TRBV4-1, the J call TRBJ2-7, with a possible D match to TRBD1 (6 bases). The CDR3 spans 16 residues. Germline V gives CDR1 MGHRA, CDR2 YSYEKL. V was cut by 1 base and J by 3 bases, with 16 bases left in between. CDR3 in amino acids: CASSQGGQSTYYEQYF. The CDR3 DNA follows: TGCGCCAGCAGCCAAGGGGGGCAGAGTACCTACTACGAGCAGTACTTC.

The V call is TRBV19, the J call TRBJ1-2; no firm D call. The CDR3 has 12 amino acids. Germline V gene sequence: CDR1 LNHDA, CDR2 SQIVND (reference sequence). V was clipped by 7 bases and J by 7 bases, with 13 bases between them. The CDR3 sequence is CASNVEGIGYTF. The DNA of the CDR3 is TGTGCCAGTAACGTGGAGGGTATTGGCTACACCTTC.

This chain links TRBV5-4 with TRBJ2-3; 11 nucleotides align to TRBD2. CDR1 SGHNT and CDR2 YYREEE come from the germline V gene (reference sequence). The V segment lost 4 bases and the J segment 0 bases; nucleotides outside the gene matches: 7. This CDR3 is built from 17 residues. The DNA for the CDR3 is TGTGCCAGCAGCGCCGGGACTAGCGGAGGGAGCACAGATACGCAGTATTTT. Translating gives CASSAGTSGGSTDTQYF.

This sequence joins TRBV28 and TRBJ2-3; D remains unclear. Germline CDR1 is MDHEN and CDR2 is SYDVKM. V lost 2 bases, J lost 1 base, and 10 bases lay in between. The CDR3 sequence is 15 residues long. CDR3 amino acids: CASSLGKWRTDTQYF. The CDR3 nucleotides are TGTGCCAGCAGTTTAGGGAAATGGCGCACAGATACGCAGTATTTT.

V and J are TRBV5-1 and TRBJ1-2; TRBD1 might be the D (5 bases). V lost 4 bases to trimming and J lost 4 bases, with 14 bases between them. Germline V gene sequence: CDR1 SGHRS, CDR2 YFSETQ. The CDR3 covers 14 residues. This CDR3 reads CASSVDAGTYGYTF. Written as DNA, the CDR3 is TGCGCCAGCAGCGTCGATGCAGGGACCTATGGCTACACCTTC.

CDR3 in amino acids: CASSPGRNTGELFF. The CDR3 DNA reads as TGTGCCAGCAGCCCCGGACGGAACACCGGGGAGCTGTTTTTT. This sequence joins TRBV11-3 and TRBJ2-2; D is unresolved. Trimming removed 5 bases at V and 1 base at J, with 8 bases between. The germline V gene has CDR1 SGHNT and CDR2 YENEEA. The CDR3 spans 14 residues.

The rearrangement links TRBV29-1 to TRBJ2-5; no clear D. This CDR3 is built from 13 residues. Germline V lookup: CDR1 SQVTM, CDR2 ANQGSEA. V shed 3 bases and J shed 1 base, with 9 bases lying between them. This CDR3 reads CSVEAQVQETQYF. The CDR3 nucleotides read TGCAGCGTTGAGGCGCAGGTCCAAGAGACCCAGTACTTC.

The chain is built from TRBV7-9 and TRBJ2-1, with D uncertain. The germline V and J ends were trimmed by 4 bases and 1 base, with 5 bases remaining between them. The CDR3 runs 13 residues. CDR1 is SEHNR and CDR2 is FQNEAQ in the germline V gene (reference sequence). In DNA form, the CDR3 reads TGTGCCAGCAGCTGGGATTCCTACAATGAGCAGTTCTTC. Translated: CASSWDSYNEQFF. Complete variable domain (other parts from reference TRBV7-9 and TRBJ2-1): DTGVSQNPRHKITKRGQNVTFRCDPISEHNRLYWYRQTLGQGPEFLTYFQNEAQLEKSRLLSDRFSAERPKGSFSTLEIQRTEQGDSAMYLCASSWDSYNEQFFGPGTRLTVL.

This chain uses TRBV7-9 with TRBJ2-3; D possibly corresponds to TRBD2 (6 bases). Germline loops: CDR1 SEHNR, CDR2 FQNEAQ (reference sequence). The CDR3 covers 15 residues. Trimming removed 5 bases at V and 5 bases at J, with 17 bases between. The CDR3, as DNA: TGTGCCAGCAGCCGCGGGGTAGCGGATGGAGATACGCAGTATTTT. The encoded protein is CASSRGVADGDTQYF.

This chain links TRBV2 with TRBJ1-1; a weak D match, TRBD1 (6 bases). This CDR3 region has 14 residues. Germline V gene sequence: CDR1 SNHLY, CDR2 FYNNEI. Trimming took off 8 bases at V and 7 bases at J, with 20 bases between the two ends. The CDR3 DNA is TGTGCCAGCTCTGTCGGGGGCGCGGCAATTGAAGCTTTCTTT. Its protein product is CASSVGGAAIEAFF.

The chain is built from TRBV15 and TRBJ2-3; 14 positions match TRBD2. After removal of 5 bases from V and 3 bases from J, the junction contained 10 bases not matched to a gene. The CDR3 has 18 residues. The germline CDR1 and CDR2 sequences are LNHNV and YYDKDF (reference sequence). The chain's CDR3 is CATSGLTSGRALTDTQYF. The CDR3 DNA reads TGTGCCACCAGCGGACTGACTAGCGGGAGGGCCCTAACAGATACGCAGTATTTT.

The chain joins TRBV29-1 to TRBJ1-1; tentatively, D is TRBD1 (6 bases). CDR1 is SQVTM and CDR2 is ANQGSEA in the germline V gene. V was trimmed by 4 bases and J by 6 bases, leaving 9 bases between them. The CDR3 covers 11 residues. Here the CDR3 reads CSVVAGAEAFF. Here the CDR3 DNA reads TGCAGCGTTGTGGCAGGGGCTGAAGCTTTCTTT.

The V and J genes are TRBV2 and TRBJ1-2; tentatively, D is TRBD1 (5 bases). V lost 8 bases and J lost 4, with 11 bases in between. This CDR3 has 12 residues. CDR1 SNHLY and CDR2 FYNNEI come from the germline V gene. Here the CDR3 reads CASSPQGYGYTF. The CDR3 nucleotides are TGTGCCAGCTCCCCCCAGGGCTATGGCTACACCTTC. Complete variable domain (other parts from reference TRBV2 and TRBJ1-2): EPEVTQTPSHQVTQMGQEVILRCVPISNHLYFYWYRQILGQKVEFLVSFYNNEISEKSEIFDDQFSVERPDGSNFTLKIRSTKLEDSAMYFCASSPQGYGYTFGSGTRLTVV.

CDR3 region: CASTYGEGLHSSYNEQFF. In nucleotides, the CDR3 is TGTGCCAGCACCTACGGGGAGGGCCTCCACAGCTCCTACAATGAGCAGTTCTTC. V and J are TRBV4-2 and TRBJ2-1; 7 bases agree with TRBD2. Germline V gene lookup returns CDR1 LGHNA and CDR2 YNFKEQ. V trimming: 7 bases; J trimming: 0 bases; junction bases outside the gene matches: 15. This CDR3 has 18 amino acids.

The chain combines TRBV5-8 with TRBJ2-1; D call uncertain. The CDR3 totals 14 residues. Germline V gene sequence: CDR1 SGHTS, CDR2 YDEGEE. V lost 1 base and J lost 7, with 12 bases in between. CDR3 nucleotides: TGTGCCAGCAGCTTGTTTGAGACGGCGAATGAGCAGTTCTTC. Translation: CASSLFETANEQFF.

This chain uses TRBV7-9 with TRBJ1-4; possibly TRBD1 for D (5 bases). Germline loops: CDR1 SEHNR, CDR2 FQNEAQ (reference sequence). V lost 6 bases and J 8 bases, leaving 16 bases between the germline ends. The CDR3 contains 14 residues. CDR3 sequence (DNA): TGTGCCAGCAGAGAGGTCACAGGAGGCGAAAAACTGTTTTTT. Translating it yields CASREVTGGEKLFF.